Listed below are T cell receptor beta chains from one sample, sequenced in a study of blood T cells in healthy people across ages. TCRdb reanalysed the 5' RACE reads using MiXCR and keeps one entry per CDR3 protein. The profile shows about 720,000 distinct CDR3 sequences, approximately 21% of them singletons. The sample consisted of blood. Source of these receptors: a man aged 70 or older in good health. Both conserved end residues are part of each CDR3. A D gene is named only where the DNA matches it firmly. Not all rows give a size; the values are once, few, many and, for expanded clones, a class.

v_gene	abundance	j_gene	d_gene	CDR3aa	CDR3nt
TRBV28	-	TRBJ2-7	TRBD2	CASRGTSGYYEQYF	TGTGCCAGCAGGGGGACTAGCGGATACTACGAGCAGTACTTC
TRBV2	-	TRBJ2-1	-	CASRPDFISYSEQFF	TGTGCCAGCAGACCCGACTTTATCAGTTACAGTGAGCAGTTCTTC
TRBV7-6	few	TRBJ2-5	-	CASSLDIGPQETQYF	TGTGCCAGCAGCTTAGATATTGGGCCACAAGAGACCCAGTACTTC
TRBV7-6	-	TRBJ2-7	-	CASSIGLNYEQYF	TGTGCCAGCTCAATTGGACTGAACTACGAGCAGTACTTC
TRBV6-6	few	TRBJ2-1	TRBD2	CASTSRSSGIFNEQFF	TGTGCCAGCACCTCTCGTAGTAGCGGGATCTTCAATGAGCAGTTCTTC
TRBV12-3/TRBV12-4	-	TRBJ1-1	TRBD1	CASSSTTGENTEAFF	TGTGCCAGCAGCTCAACGACAGGGGAAAACACTGAAGCTTTCTTT
TRBV4-3	many	TRBJ2-4	-	CASSQDHKNIQYF	TGCGCCAGCAGCCAAGATCATAAAAACATTCAGTACTTC
TRBV19	-	TRBJ2-7	-	CASSIYRGYEQYF	TGTGCCAGTAGTATTTACCGGGGTTACGAGCAGTACTTC
TRBV12-3/TRBV12-4	-	TRBJ2-7	-	CASSWTRLGEQYF	TGTGCCAGCAGCTGGACACGGTTGGGGGAGCAGTACTTC
TRBV10-2	-	TRBJ2-1	-	CASSDSSLYNEQFF	TGCGCCAGCAGTGACTCTAGCCTCTACAATGAGCAGTTCTTC
TRBV5-5	many	TRBJ2-1	-	CASSTSGTRNNEQFF	TGTGCCAGCAGCACCTCCGGGACACGTAACAATGAGCAGTTCTTC
TRBV2	-	TRBJ2-2	-	CASSRDGANTGELFF	TGTGCCAGCAGTAGGGACGGCGCGAACACCGGGGAGCTGTTTTTT
TRBV4-1	-	TRBJ2-1	-	CASSQETQRGLEQFF	TGCGCCAGCAGCCAAGAAACCCAAAGAGGCCTTGAGCAGTTCTTC
TRBV21-1	-	TRBJ2-3	-	CASSRTSGSSTDTQYF	TGTGCCAGCAGTCGGACTAGCGGGAGCAGCACAGATACGCAGTATTTT
TRBV5-6	-	TRBJ1-2	-	CASSLERIGYGYTF	TGTGCCAGCAGCTTGGAGCGGATTGGATATGGCTACACCTTC
TRBV6-1	-	TRBJ2-3	-	CASSEGSVVTQYF	TGTGCCAGCAGTGAAGGCTCCGTTGTTACGCAGTATTTT
TRBV5-1	once	TRBJ1-1	-	CASSLVGGRVTEAFF	TGCGCCAGCAGCTTGGTTGGGGGGCGCGTGACTGAAGCTTTCTTT
TRBV6-2/TRBV6-3	-	TRBJ2-3	TRBD2	CASSGGIAGIRDTQYF	TGTGCCAGCAGTGGGGGGATAGCGGGAATACGTGATACGCAGTATTTT
TRBV13	many	TRBJ2-3	-	CASNGGPPTDTQYF	TGTGCCAGCAACGGGGGCCCCCCCACAGATACGCAGTATTTT
TRBV25-1	-	TRBJ2-3	-	CASSEPRGVSTDTQYF	TGTGCCAGCAGTGAGCCCCGGGGCGTCAGCACAGATACGCAGTATTTT
TRBV6-2/TRBV6-3	many	TRBJ1-2	-	CASRQTYGYTF	TGTGCCAGCCGACAGACCTATGGCTACACCTTC
TRBV5-1	few	TRBJ2-3	TRBD2	CASSWSSGSGTDTQYF	TGCGCCAGCAGCTGGTCTAGCGGGAGTGGCACAGATACGCAGTATTTT
TRBV18	few	TRBJ2-3	-	CASSGLAGTTTDTQYF	TGTGCCAGCTCGGGCCTGGCGGGCACCACCACAGATACGCAGTATTTT
TRBV12-3/TRBV12-4	-	TRBJ2-1	TRBD1	CASSSRGNSYNEQFF	TGTGCCAGCAGTTCCAGGGGGAACTCCTACAATGAGCAGTTCTTC
TRBV19	few	TRBJ1-1	-	CASRVFLEAFF	TGTGCCAGTAGGGTCTTCCTTGAAGCTTTCTTT
TRBV5-1	few	TRBJ2-2	-	CASSLAQGPNTGELFF	TGCGCCAGCAGCTTGGCCCAGGGTCCGAACACCGGGGAGCTGTTTTTT
TRBV6-4	few	TRBJ2-1	TRBD2	CASSSSSGGAFPQFF	TGTGCCAGCAGTTCTTCTAGCGGGGGGGCCTTTCCGCAGTTCTTC
TRBV20-1	-	TRBJ2-3	-	CSARGKGLGTDTQYF	TGCAGTGCTAGAGGCAAGGGGCTGGGCACAGATACGCAGTATTTT
TRBV20-1	many	TRBJ2-5	TRBD2	CSARGLAGSSSSGETQYF	TGCAGTGCTAGGGGACTAGCGGGAAGTTCGTCCAGTGGGGAGACCCAGTACTTC
TRBV18	few	TRBJ2-3	TRBD1	CASSRLRQGASTDTQYF	TGTGCCAGCTCAAGACTCAGACAGGGGGCGAGCACAGATACGCAGTATTTT
TRBV12-3/TRBV12-4	many	TRBJ2-1	TRBD1	CASSRRTGGIGEQFF	TGTGCCAGCAGCCGACGGACAGGGGGCATTGGTGAGCAGTTCTTC
TRBV30	-	TRBJ2-3	TRBD1	CASDRGTDTQYF	TGTGCATCGGACAGGGGGACAGATACGCAGTATTTT
TRBV5-1	-	TRBJ1-1	TRBD1	CASSPDGQGNTEAFF	TGCGCCAGCAGCCCCGACGGACAGGGGAACACTGAAGCTTTCTTT
TRBV5-6	few	TRBJ2-1	-	CASSLNFGVSSYNEQFF	TGTGCCAGCAGTCTGAACTTCGGGGTTAGCTCCTACAATGAGCAGTTCTTC
TRBV29-1	-	TRBJ2-4	-	CSVGQGHPANIQYF	TGCAGCGTTGGCCAGGGACACCCGGCGAACATTCAGTACTTC
TRBV5-1	many	TRBJ2-4	TRBD2	CASSSFSGTSGAKSKNIQYF	TGCGCCAGCAGCTCGTTCTCCGGGACTAGCGGGGCAAAGTCCAAAAACATTCAGTACTTC
TRBV6-5	-	TRBJ2-3	-	CASSSQASTDTQYF	TGTGCCAGCAGTTCACAGGCTAGCACAGATACGCAGTATTTT
TRBV10-3	-	TRBJ2-5	-	CATSYQGQETQYF	TGTGCCACCTCATACCAGGGACAAGAGACCCAGTACTTC
TRBV5-1	-	TRBJ1-1	-	CASSPRTVNTEAFF	TGCGCCAGCAGCCCTAGGACAGTCAACACTGAAGCTTTCTTT
TRBV12-3/TRBV12-4	-	TRBJ2-5	TRBD2	CASSPGLVDETQYF	TGTGCCAGCAGTCCTGGACTAGTCGATGAGACCCAGTACTTC
TRBV5-1	few	TRBJ2-4	-	CASSPLGGRVKNIQYF	TGCGCCAGCAGCCCCCTCGGGGGCCGCGTCAAAAACATTCAGTACTTC
TRBV27	few	TRBJ1-6	-	CASSPGTRVPYNSPLHF	TGTGCCAGCAGTCCCGGGACAAGAGTCCCCTATAATTCACCCCTCCACTTT
TRBV19	few	TRBJ1-2	-	CATGPPPGGYTF	TGTGCCACTGGACCGCCCCCGGGGGGCTACACCTTC
TRBV7-9	many	TRBJ1-5	-	CASSLERTAAGVQPQHF	TGTGCCAGCAGCTTAGAAAGGACGGCGGCAGGGGTTCAGCCCCAGCATTTT
TRBV19	-	TRBJ1-4	-	CASKPTAAATNEKLFF	TGTGCCAGTAAGCCGACGGCCGCTGCAACTAATGAAAAACTGTTTTTT
TRBV24-1	few	TRBJ1-1	TRBD1	CATSDKGTGDTEAFF	TGTGCCACCAGTGATAAGGGGACAGGGGACACTGAAGCTTTCTTT
TRBV7-9	few	TRBJ1-4	TRBD1	CASSPTGDEKLFF	TGTGCCAGCAGCCCTACAGGGGACGAAAAACTGTTTTTT
TRBV5-1	many	TRBJ1-4	TRBD1	CASRRGTDINEKLFF	TGCGCCAGCCGGAGGGGGACAGACATTAATGAAAAACTGTTTTTT
TRBV20-1	-	TRBJ2-7	TRBD1	CSASPPGTGYEQYF	TGCAGTGCCAGCCCTCCCGGGACAGGGTACGAGCAGTACTTC